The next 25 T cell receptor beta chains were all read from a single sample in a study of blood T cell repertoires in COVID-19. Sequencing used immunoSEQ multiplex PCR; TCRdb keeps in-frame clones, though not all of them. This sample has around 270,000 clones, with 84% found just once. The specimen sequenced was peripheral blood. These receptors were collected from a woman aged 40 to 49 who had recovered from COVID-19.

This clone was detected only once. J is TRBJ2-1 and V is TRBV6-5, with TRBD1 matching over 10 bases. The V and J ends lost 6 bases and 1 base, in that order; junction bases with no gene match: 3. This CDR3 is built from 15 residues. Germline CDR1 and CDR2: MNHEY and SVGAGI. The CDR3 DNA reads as TGTGCCAGCAGGGGGGACAGGGGTTCCTACAATGAGCAGTTCTTC. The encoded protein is CASRGDRGSYNEQFF.

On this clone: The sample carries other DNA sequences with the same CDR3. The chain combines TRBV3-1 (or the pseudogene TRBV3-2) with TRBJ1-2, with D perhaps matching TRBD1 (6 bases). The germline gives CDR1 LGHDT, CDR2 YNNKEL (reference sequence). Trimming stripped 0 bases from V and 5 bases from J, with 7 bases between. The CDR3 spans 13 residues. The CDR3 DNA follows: TGTGCCAGCAGCCAAGACAGGGGTTATGGCTACACCTTC. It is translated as CASSQDRGYGYTF.

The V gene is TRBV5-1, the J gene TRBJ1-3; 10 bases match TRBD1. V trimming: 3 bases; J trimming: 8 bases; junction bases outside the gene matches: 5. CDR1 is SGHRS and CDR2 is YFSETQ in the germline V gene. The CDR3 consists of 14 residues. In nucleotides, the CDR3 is TGCGCCAGCAGCTCGCCGGACAGGGGGGACACCATATATTTT. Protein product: CASSSPDRGDTIYF.

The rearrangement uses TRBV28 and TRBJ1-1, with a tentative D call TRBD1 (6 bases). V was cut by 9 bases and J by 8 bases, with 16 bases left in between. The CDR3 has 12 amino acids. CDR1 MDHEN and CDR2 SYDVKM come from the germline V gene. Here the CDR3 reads CASTGSWREAFF. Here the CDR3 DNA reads TGTGCCAGTACAGGGTCTTGGAGAGAAGCTTTCTTT.

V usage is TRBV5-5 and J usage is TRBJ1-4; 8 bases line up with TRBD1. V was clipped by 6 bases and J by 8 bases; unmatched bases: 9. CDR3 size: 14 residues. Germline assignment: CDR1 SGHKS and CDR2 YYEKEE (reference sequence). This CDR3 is CASTEQGVGEKLFF. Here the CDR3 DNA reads TGTGCCAGCACTGAACAGGGGGTCGGAGAAAAACTGTTTTTT.

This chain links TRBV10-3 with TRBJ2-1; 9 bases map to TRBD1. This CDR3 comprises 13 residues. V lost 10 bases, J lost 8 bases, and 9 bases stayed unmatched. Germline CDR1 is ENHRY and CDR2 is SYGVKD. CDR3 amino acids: CASGGTGMDEQFF. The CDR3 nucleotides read TGTGCCAGCGGTGGGACAGGGATGGATGAGCAGTTCTTC.

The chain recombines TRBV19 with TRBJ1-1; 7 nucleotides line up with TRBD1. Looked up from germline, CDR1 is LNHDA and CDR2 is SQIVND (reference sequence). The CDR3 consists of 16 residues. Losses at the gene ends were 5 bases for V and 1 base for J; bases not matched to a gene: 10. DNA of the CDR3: TGTGCCAGTAGTCCCAACAGGGGTCCGAAGAACACTGAAGCTTTCTTT. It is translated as CASSPNRGPKNTEAFF.

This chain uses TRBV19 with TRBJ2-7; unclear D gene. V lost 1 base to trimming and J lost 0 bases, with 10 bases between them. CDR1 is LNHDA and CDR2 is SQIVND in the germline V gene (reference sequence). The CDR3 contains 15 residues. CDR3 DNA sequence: TGTGCCAGTAGTATAGCGTTGGCCGTCTCCTACGAGCAGTACTTC. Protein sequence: CASSIALAVSYEQYF.

CDR3 residues: CASSQEGRVYGYTF. As DNA, the CDR3 is TGCGCCAGCAGCCAAGAAGGCAGGGTCTATGGCTACACCTTC. The chain couples TRBV4-1 to TRBJ1-2, with D possibly TRBD1 on 5 matching bases. The germline gives CDR1 MGHRA, CDR2 YSYEKL. The CDR3 sequence is 14 residues long. V was shortened by 0 bases and J by 4 bases, with 9 bases between the two germline ends.

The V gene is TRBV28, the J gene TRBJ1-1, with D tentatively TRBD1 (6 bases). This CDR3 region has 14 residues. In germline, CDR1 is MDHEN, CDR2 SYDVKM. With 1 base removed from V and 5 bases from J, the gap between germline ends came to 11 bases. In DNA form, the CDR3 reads TGTGCCAGCAGTTTATCCCAGGGGATGACTGAAGCTTTCTTT. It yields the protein CASSLSQGMTEAFF.

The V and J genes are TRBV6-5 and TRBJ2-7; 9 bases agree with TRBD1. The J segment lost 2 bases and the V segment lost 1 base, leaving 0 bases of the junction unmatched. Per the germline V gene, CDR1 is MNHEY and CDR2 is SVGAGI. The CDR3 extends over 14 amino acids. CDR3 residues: CASSYYRGPYEQYF. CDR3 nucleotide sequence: TGTGCCAGCAGTTACTACAGGGGGCCCTACGAGCAGTACTTC.

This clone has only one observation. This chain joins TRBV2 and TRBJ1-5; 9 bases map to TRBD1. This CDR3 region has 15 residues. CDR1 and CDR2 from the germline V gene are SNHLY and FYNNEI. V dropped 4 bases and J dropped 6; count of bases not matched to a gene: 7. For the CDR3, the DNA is TGTGCCAGCAGTGGCCTGGACAGGGGAAGTCAGCCCCAGCATTTT. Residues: CASSGLDRGSQPQHF.

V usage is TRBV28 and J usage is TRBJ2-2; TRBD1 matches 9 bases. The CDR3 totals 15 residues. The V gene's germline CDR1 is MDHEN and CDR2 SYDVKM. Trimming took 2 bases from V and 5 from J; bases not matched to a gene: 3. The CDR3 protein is CASSLPGQGTGELFF. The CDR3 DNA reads TGTGCCAGCAGTTTACCGGGACAGGGTACCGGGGAGCTGTTTTTT. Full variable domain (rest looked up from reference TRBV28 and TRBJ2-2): DVKVTQSSRYLVKRTGEKVFLECVQDMDHENMFWYRQDPGLGLRLIYFSYDVKMKEKGDIPEGYSVSREKKERFSLILESASTNQTSMYLCASSLPGQGTGELFFGEGSRLTVL.

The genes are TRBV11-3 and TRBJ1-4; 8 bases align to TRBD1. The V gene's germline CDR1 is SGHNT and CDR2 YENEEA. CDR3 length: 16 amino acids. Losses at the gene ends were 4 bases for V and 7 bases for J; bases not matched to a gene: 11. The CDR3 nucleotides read TGTGCCAGCAGCTCGGGACAGGCCTTAGGAGGTGAAAAACTGTTTTTT. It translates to CASSSGQALGGEKLFF.

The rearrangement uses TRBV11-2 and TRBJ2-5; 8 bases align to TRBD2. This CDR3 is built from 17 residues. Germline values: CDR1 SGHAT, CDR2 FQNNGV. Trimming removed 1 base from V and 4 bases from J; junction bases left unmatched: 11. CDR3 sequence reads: CASSLGYRAREGETQYF. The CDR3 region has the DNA TGTGCCAGCAGCTTAGGATACCGGGCCCGGGAGGGAGAGACCCAGTACTTC.

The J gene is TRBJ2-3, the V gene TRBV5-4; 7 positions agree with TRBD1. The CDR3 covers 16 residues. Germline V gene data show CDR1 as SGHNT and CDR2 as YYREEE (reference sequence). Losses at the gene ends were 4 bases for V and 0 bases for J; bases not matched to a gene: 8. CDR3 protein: CASSLGTAASTDTQYF. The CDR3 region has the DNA TGTGCCAGCAGCCTAGGGACAGCCGCTAGCACAGATACGCAGTATTTT.

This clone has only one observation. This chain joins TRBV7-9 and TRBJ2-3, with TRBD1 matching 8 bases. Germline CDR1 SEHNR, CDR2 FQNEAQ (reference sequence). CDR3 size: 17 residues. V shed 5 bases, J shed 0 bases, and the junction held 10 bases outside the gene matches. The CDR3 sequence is CASSQKRGDRSTDTQYF. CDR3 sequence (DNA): TGTGCCAGCAGCCAAAAAAGGGGGGACAGGAGCACAGATACGCAGTATTTT.

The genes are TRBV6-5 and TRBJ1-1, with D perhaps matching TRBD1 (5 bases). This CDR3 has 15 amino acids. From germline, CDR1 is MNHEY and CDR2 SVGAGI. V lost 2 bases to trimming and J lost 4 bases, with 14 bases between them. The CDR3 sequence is CASSYGAGGATEAFF. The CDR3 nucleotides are TGTGCCAGCAGTTACGGGGCGGGAGGGGCCACTGAAGCTTTCTTT.

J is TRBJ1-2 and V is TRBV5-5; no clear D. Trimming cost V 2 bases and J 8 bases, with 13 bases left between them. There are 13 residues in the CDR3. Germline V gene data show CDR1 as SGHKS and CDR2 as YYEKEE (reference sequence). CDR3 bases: TGTGCCAGCAGCTTCTATTCCCGGGAGGGCTACACCTTC. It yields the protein CASSFYSREGYTF.

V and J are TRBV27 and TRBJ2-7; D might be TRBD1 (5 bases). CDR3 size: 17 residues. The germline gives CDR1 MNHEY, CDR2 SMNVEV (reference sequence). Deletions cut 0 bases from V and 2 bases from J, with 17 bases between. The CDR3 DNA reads TGTGCCAGCAGTTTATCCTTTGGGCAGGGCTTTACCTACGAGCAGTACTTC. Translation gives CASSLSFGQGFTYEQYF.

In DNA form, the CDR3 reads TGTGCCAGCAGCATGCGGACTCTGAACACCGGGGAGCTGTTTTTT. Residues: CASSMRTLNTGELFF. J is TRBJ2-2 and V is TRBV11-3; D possibly corresponds to TRBD2 (5 bases). Per the germline V gene, CDR1 is SGHNT and CDR2 is YENEEA. The CDR3 runs 15 residues. V gave up 5 bases and J gave up 1 base, with 11 bases separating them.

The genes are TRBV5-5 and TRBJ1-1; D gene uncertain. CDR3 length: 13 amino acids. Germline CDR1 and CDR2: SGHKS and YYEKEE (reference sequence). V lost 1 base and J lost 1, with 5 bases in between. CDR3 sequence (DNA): TGTGCCAGCAGCTTGACAGCGAACACTGAAGCTTTCTTT. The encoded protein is CASSLTANTEAFF.

DNA for the CDR3: TGTGCCAGCAGCTTACTGCAGGGGGCTGGCTACACCTTC. Translation: CASSLLQGAGYTF. This chain connects TRBV7-2 to TRBJ1-2; TRBD1 agrees at 8 bases. The CDR3 loop spans 13 amino acids. Germline V gene data show CDR1 as SGHTA and CDR2 as FQGNSA. The V segment lost 2 bases and the J segment 7 bases; nucleotides outside the gene matches: 3.

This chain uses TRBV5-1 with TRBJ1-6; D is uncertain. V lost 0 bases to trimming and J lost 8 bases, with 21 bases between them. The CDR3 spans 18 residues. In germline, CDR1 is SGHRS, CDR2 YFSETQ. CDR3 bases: TGCGCCAGCAGCTTGGAAGTCCAACGAGGGAAGAGTTATTCACCCCTCCACTTT. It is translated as CASSLEVQRGKSYSPLHF.

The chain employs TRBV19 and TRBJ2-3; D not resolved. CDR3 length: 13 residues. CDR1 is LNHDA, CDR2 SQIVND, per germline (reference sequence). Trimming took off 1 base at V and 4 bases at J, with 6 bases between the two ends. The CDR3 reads CASSIGSADTQYF. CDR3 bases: TGTGCCAGTAGTATAGGGTCGGCAGATACGCAGTATTTT.